This is a list of T cell receptor beta chains from one sample in a study of blood T cell repertoires in COVID-19. Data came from immunoSEQ multiplex PCR; TCRdb stores just in-frame clones and leaves some out. The sample yields tens of thousands of clones, about 71% seen once. Sequencing input: peripheral blood. Receptors were obtained from a woman aged 45-60 years with acute or convalescent COVID-19. The conserved cysteine and the conserved F or W are not part of the CDR3 here. The order of the fields is D gene, V gene, J gene, CDR3 protein. D genes are given only for firm matches.

D gene: TRBD1
V gene: TRBV27
J gene: TRBJ1-2
CDR3 protein: ASSSHPSFGTGGKDYGYT

D gene: NA
V gene: TRBV3-1/TRBV3-2
J gene: TRBJ1-1
CDR3 protein: ASSQDRTNTEAF

D gene: TRBD1
V gene: TRBV5-1
J gene: TRBJ2-7
CDR3 protein: ASSLETGGTYEQY

D gene: TRBD2
V gene: TRBV9
J gene: TRBJ2-1
CDR3 protein: ASSETSGGHYNEQF

D gene: TRBD1
V gene: TRBV27
J gene: TRBJ2-3
CDR3 protein: ASTLSRGRLGSTDTQY

D gene: NA
V gene: TRBV27
J gene: TRBJ2-5
CDR3 protein: ASSPRDGQKQETQY

D gene: TRBD1
V gene: TRBV20-1
J gene: TRBJ2-1
CDR3 protein: SARDPDRGF

D gene: TRBD1
V gene: TRBV6-5
J gene: TRBJ2-7
CDR3 protein: ASHGQGASYEQY

D gene: TRBD1
V gene: TRBV19
J gene: TRBJ2-1
CDR3 protein: ASKRDRVDNEQF

D gene: NA
V gene: TRBV9
J gene: TRBJ1-2
CDR3 protein: ASSVEQGGGYT

D gene: TRBD1
V gene: TRBV11-1
J gene: TRBJ2-3
CDR3 protein: ASRPGQGWADTQY

D gene: TRBD1
V gene: TRBV5-1
J gene: TRBJ2-7
CDR3 protein: ASSGGTGYEQY

D gene: NA
V gene: TRBV6-2/TRBV6-3
J gene: TRBJ2-2
CDR3 protein: ASSYSTGGWWAGELF

D gene: NA
V gene: TRBV28
J gene: TRBJ1-2
CDR3 protein: ASSPNRVYGYT

D gene: TRBD1
V gene: TRBV5-6
J gene: TRBJ2-3
CDR3 protein: ASSLYRGPSTDTQY

D gene: NA
V gene: TRBV7-2
J gene: TRBJ1-2
CDR3 protein: ASSLDTTFPGYT

D gene: NA
V gene: TRBV7-9
J gene: TRBJ1-1
CDR3 protein: ASRVDRYSEAF

D gene: NA
V gene: TRBV2
J gene: TRBJ2-7
CDR3 protein: ASRRSYEQY

D gene: TRBD1
V gene: TRBV30
J gene: TRBJ1-2
CDR3 protein: AWSEDRLHYGYT

D gene: TRBD1
V gene: TRBV24-1
J gene: TRBJ2-5
CDR3 protein: ATAAKGARETQY

D gene: TRBD1
V gene: TRBV5-1
J gene: TRBJ2-7
CDR3 protein: ASSLSRGRYEQY

D gene: NA
V gene: TRBV19
J gene: TRBJ1-1
CDR3 protein: ASSILGGMNTEAF

D gene: NA
V gene: TRBV10-3
J gene: TRBJ1-2
CDR3 protein: AISEPEHPGYGYT

D gene: TRBD2
V gene: TRBV5-4
J gene: TRBJ2-1
CDR3 protein: ASSSPGGANEQF

D gene: NA
V gene: TRBV9
J gene: TRBJ1-2
CDR3 protein: ASSVDSLRQIVGGYT

D gene: NA
V gene: TRBV3-1/TRBV3-2
J gene: TRBJ2-1
CDR3 protein: ASSQRSGNEQF

D gene: NA
V gene: TRBV28
J gene: TRBJ1-2
CDR3 protein: ASSPEFYGYT

D gene: TRBD2
V gene: TRBV6-6
J gene: TRBJ2-5
CDR3 protein: ASSYSGGGARETQY

D gene: TRBD1
V gene: TRBV4-2
J gene: TRBJ2-7
CDR3 protein: ASSQETGAVSYEQY

D gene: NA
V gene: TRBV6-5
J gene: TRBJ1-4
CDR3 protein: ASSTGPATNEKLF

D gene: NA
V gene: TRBV27
J gene: TRBJ2-7
CDR3 protein: ASSLSVTAEQY

D gene: TRBD1
V gene: TRBV28
J gene: TRBJ2-7
CDR3 protein: ASKSGTEYYEQY

D gene: NA
V gene: TRBV19
J gene: TRBJ1-2
CDR3 protein: ASGASVMDYGYT

D gene: NA
V gene: TRBV24-1
J gene: TRBJ2-7
CDR3 protein: ATSQGGTYEQY

D gene: NA
V gene: TRBV28
J gene: TRBJ2-3
CDR3 protein: ASSKGRGITDTQY

D gene: NA
V gene: TRBV2
J gene: TRBJ2-5
CDR3 protein: ASTIQSPRRY

D gene: NA
V gene: TRBV28
J gene: TRBJ1-1
CDR3 protein: ASMGTGNGNTEAF

D gene: TRBD1
V gene: TRBV6-2/TRBV6-3
J gene: TRBJ2-3
CDR3 protein: ASSYDKGQGSRTDTQY

D gene: NA
V gene: TRBV27
J gene: TRBJ1-6
CDR3 protein: ASSLTGDSPLH

D gene: TRBD1
V gene: TRBV7-2
J gene: TRBJ1-1
CDR3 protein: ASSLKDRGRGEAF

D gene: NA
V gene: TRBV9
J gene: TRBJ2-3
CDR3 protein: ASSVGLAITDTQY

D gene: TRBD1
V gene: TRBV28
J gene: TRBJ1-2
CDR3 protein: ASSLRDRTDGYT

D gene: NA
V gene: TRBV11-1
J gene: TRBJ1-1
CDR3 protein: ASSPDRQNTEAF